The 20 T cell receptor beta chains below all came from one sample that was sequenced in a study of T cells in Graves' hyperthyroidism and ophthalmopathy. The investigators amplified TCR beta CDR3 regions from RNA transcripts. Carried out on the TCR CDR3, a first-round RT-PCR used the HTBI primer set. TCRdb called the multiplex PCR reads again in MiXCR, with one record for every CDR3 protein. The sample comprises around 300,000 distinct CDR3 sequences, approximately 15% of which are singletons, and 34% rests with the top ten. Material: blood. These receptors came from a woman aged 40 to 50 with Graves' ophthalmopathy.

This clonotype was seen ten or more times. The DNA for the CDR3 is TGTGCCAGCAGCTCGGGACGGATTCCCTACGAGCAGTACTTC. It is translated as CASSSGRIPYEQYF. The V gene is TRBV11-2, the J gene TRBJ2-7; the D call may be TRBD1 or TRBD2 (5 bases each). The CDR3 spans 14 residues. The germline gives CDR1 SGHAT, CDR2 FQNNGV. V shed 4 bases and J shed 2 bases, with 12 bases lying between them.

About this clonotype itself: At one end the junction does not follow the germline gene, possibly because of a read error. This chain connects TRBV6-5 to TRBJ2-1; D ambiguous. The CDR3 is 13 amino acids. From germline, CDR1 is MNHEY and CDR2 SVGAGI. CDR3 sequence: CASSYSLGNEQLF. The CDR3 DNA sequence: TGTGCCAGCAGTTACTCGCTCGGAAATGAGCAGCTCTTC.

This clonotype occurred many times. The chain employs TRBV27 and TRBJ1-5; a possible D gene is TRBD1 (5 bases). V gave up 0 bases and J gave up 4 bases, with 13 bases separating them. The germline V gene has CDR1 MNHEY and CDR2 SMNVEV (reference sequence). The CDR3 length is 16 residues. In DNA form, the CDR3 reads TGTGCCAGCAGTTTATCGTGGCAGGGAAGAAATCAGCCCCAGCATTTT. This sequence encodes CASSLSWQGRNQPQHF.

In its sample, this clonotype was seen many times. This rearrangement joins TRBV2 to TRBJ1-2; D unresolved. The CDR3 covers 13 residues. Per the germline V gene, CDR1 is SNHLY and CDR2 is FYNNEI. The V and J ends lost 2 bases and 2 bases respectively, with 6 bases between them. CDR3 nucleotide sequence: TGTGCCAGCAGTGAACGGTTAAACTATGGCTACACCTTC. It codes for CASSERLNYGYTF.

This clonotype was counted at least ten times. V usage is TRBV12-3 or TRBV12-4 and J usage is TRBJ2-5; 8 bases are shared with TRBD1. V lost 6 bases to trimming and J lost 5 bases; unmatched junction nucleotides: 11. This CDR3 has 15 residues. The CDR3 DNA reads as TGTGCCAGCAGCACCGGCCAGGGGGCAGGGGAGACCCAGTACTTC. Translating gives CASSTGQGAGETQYF.

This clonotype was seen at least ten times. Because the CDR3's place on the DNA is in doubt, the DNA is left out and the CDR3 is given as listed by TCRdb. V is TRBV28 and J is TRBJ2-5; no check of the table's D call, TRBD1, against the DNA was made. Per the germline V gene, CDR1 is MDHEN and CDR2 is SYDVKM. The length of the CDR3 is 12 amino acids, counting both ends. The CDR3 sequence: CASSFAEGIWYF.

V gene TRBV20-1 combines with J gene TRBJ1-5; 8 bases are shared with TRBD1. V lost 5 bases to trimming and J lost 3 bases; unmatched junction nucleotides: 12. Per germline, CDR1 DFQATT and CDR2 SNEGSKA (reference sequence). This CDR3 spans 16 amino acids. CDR3 nucleotide sequence: TGCAGTGCTCCCAGAGGACGGACAGGGAACAATCAGCCCCAGCATTTT. Its translation: CSAPRGRTGNNQPQHF.

The V gene is TRBV9, the J gene TRBJ1-1, with D tentatively TRBD1 (5 bases). This CDR3 has 15 residues. Germline V lookup: CDR1 SGDLS, CDR2 YYNGEE. V dropped 0 bases and J dropped 5 bases, with 14 bases sitting between them. The CDR3 region has the DNA TGTGCCAGCAGCGTAGTCGGGGGAAGAAAGACTGAAGCTTTCTTT. Amino acids: CASSVVGGRKTEAFF.

This clonotype was seen a few times. CDR3 in amino acids: CATSERGIVEFF. DNA of the CDR3: TGTGCCACCAGTGAAAGGGGTATCGTGGAGTTCTTC. The rearrangement links TRBV24-1 to TRBJ2-1, with a possible D match to TRBD1 (5 bases). The CDR3 length is 12 residues. V lost 4 bases, J lost 14 bases, and 14 bases lay in between. CDR1 KGHDR and CDR2 SFDVKD come from the germline V gene.

This clonotype was seen at least ten times. This sequence joins TRBV19 and TRBJ2-1, with TRBD2 as a possible D gene (5 bases). The CDR3 is made up of 15 amino acids. CDR1 and CDR2 (germline): LNHDA, SQIVND (reference sequence). V dropped 6 bases and J dropped 4 bases, with 16 bases sitting between them. The DNA of the CDR3 is TGTGCCAGTAGAACCGGGGTGCAAGTGTACAATGAGCAGTTCTTC. This encodes CASRTGVQVYNEQFF.

This clonotype was counted only a few times. The DNA for the CDR3 is TGTGCCAGTTGCAGTGAACAGGGTCAGCCCCAGCATTTT. This gives the protein CASCSEQGQPQHF. The rearrangement links TRBV18 to TRBJ1-5; tentatively, D is TRBD1 (6 bases). Germline CDR1 KGHSH, CDR2 LQKENI. The CDR3 is made up of 13 amino acids. Trimming removed 9 bases from V and 6 bases from J, with 15 bases in between.

This clonotype was seen ten or more times. The chain carries TRBV20-1 and TRBJ2-1, with 15 bases that match TRBD2. CDR3 length: 16 amino acids. The germline V gene encodes CDR1 DFQATT and CDR2 SNEGSKA (reference sequence). J lost 6 bases, V lost 5 bases, and 8 bases had no gene match. The CDR3 sequence is CSAGGLAGGPSNEQFF. In DNA form, the CDR3 reads TGCAGTGCTGGAGGACTAGCGGGGGGGCCCAGCAATGAGCAGTTCTTC.

The rearrangement uses TRBV27 and TRBJ1-3, with no clear D. The V gene's germline CDR1 is MNHEY and CDR2 SMNVEV (reference sequence). This CDR3 is 13 amino acids long. V dropped 5 bases and J dropped 0 bases, with 5 bases sitting between them. CDR3 protein: CASSEYSGNTIYF. In DNA form, the CDR3 reads TGTGCCAGCAGTGAGTACTCTGGAAACACCATATATTTT.

V and J are TRBV7-9 and TRBJ2-7; 8 bases align to TRBD1. This CDR3 contains 13 residues. V dropped 1 base and J dropped 8; count of bases not matched to a gene: 4. Germline CDR1 is SEHNR and CDR2 is FQNEAQ (reference sequence). CDR3 in DNA: TGTGCCAGCAGCTTAGGGACAGGGTGGCAGCAGTACTTC. It is translated as CASSLGTGWQQYF.

The genes are TRBV6-5 and TRBJ2-3; 9 nucleotides match TRBD1. V was clipped by 4 bases and J by 8 bases; unmatched bases: 16. The CDR3 is 17 amino acids. CDR1 and CDR2 from the germline V gene are MNHEY and SVGAGI. CDR3 nucleotides: TGTGCCAGCAGTTTTACAGGGGGCGCCACGAACAGGGGTACGCAGTATTTT. Its protein is CASSFTGGATNRGTQYF.

The chain employs TRBV2 and TRBJ2-5; D is unresolved. The CDR3 runs to 14 residues. Germline loops: CDR1 SNHLY, CDR2 FYNNEI. Trimming stripped 1 base from V and 7 bases from J, with 13 bases between. The CDR3 sequence is CASSEDYPRGTQYF. Here the CDR3 DNA reads TGTGCCAGCAGTGAAGACTACCCCCGAGGGACCCAGTACTTC.

This clonotype was seen more than once but under ten times. This could be a read error, since a much larger clone is one nucleotide away. The chain is built from TRBV5-1 and TRBJ1-5; D ambiguous. Per the germline V gene, CDR1 is SGHRS and CDR2 is YFSETQ. The CDR3 covers 14 residues. DNA for the CDR3: TGCGCCAGCAGCTTGGGAGGGAACAATCAGTCCCAGCATTTT. The encoded protein is CASSLGGNNQSQHF.

This clonotype has more than one count but fewer than ten. The chain is built from TRBV18 and TRBJ1-3, with no clear D. V was pared by 4 bases and J by 2 bases, with 12 bases between. CDR1 and CDR2 (germline): KGHSH, LQKENI. This CDR3 has 15 amino acids. In nucleotides, the CDR3 is TGTGCCAGCTCACTGGCTCCTGGGACTGGAAACACCATATATTTT. Its translation is CASSLAPGTGNTIYF.

The V gene is TRBV25-1, the J gene TRBJ2-2; tentatively, D is TRBD1 or TRBD2 (5 bases each). The CDR3 totals 13 residues. Germline V gives CDR1 MGHDK, CDR2 SYGVNS. V was cut by 1 base and J by 6 bases, with 6 bases left in between. The CDR3 DNA follows: TGTGCCAGCAGTGAATGGGGGTCCGGGGAGCTGTTTTTT. It translates to CASSEWGSGELFF.

This clonotype was observed at least ten times. The genes are TRBV12-3 or TRBV12-4 and TRBJ2-7; D is unresolved. The CDR3 runs to 14 residues. V lost 7 bases and J lost 2, with 15 bases in between. CDR3 nucleotide sequence: TGTGCCAGCACCCGAGGAACAATACCCTACGAGCAGTACTTC. The encoded protein is CASTRGTIPYEQYF.